This T cell receptor (beta chain) was profiled in a study of neurological immune-mediated disorders. The time point here: longitudinal time-point 3. TCRdb redid the calling of the 5' RACE reads with MiXCR, one entry per CDR3 protein. The table lists about 45,000 distinct CDR3 sequences, roughly 13% of them singletons. CDR1 is LGHNT and CDR2 is FRNRAP in the germline V gene. V was clipped by 2 bases and J by 6 bases; unmatched bases: 4. The CDR3 is 13 residues long. This clonotype has just a few counts. Its specificity is unknown. Notes on the study in general: The most TCR clonal expansion was seen in HTLV-1-associated myelopathy, and the least was seen in multiple sclerosis, which fell below healthy controls.

Sequencing was carried out using PBMCs. The clonotype was recovered from a man aged 25-45 years in good health. The genes are TRBV12-5 and TRBJ2-7, with 7 positions matching TRBD1. The CDR3 nucleotides read TGTGCTAGTGGTTTGATCCCAGGGGGCGAGCAGTACTTC. Amino acids: CASGLIPGGEQYF. Supplemented by reference TRBV12-5 and TRBJ2-7, the full variable domain reads DARVTQTPRHKVTEMGQEVTMRCQPILGHNTVFWYRQTMMQGLELLAYFRNRAPLDDSGMPKDRFSAEMPDATLATLKIQPSEPRDSAVYFCASGLIPGGEQYFGPGTRLTVT.